Each of the 21 T cell receptor beta chains below was sequenced from the same sample in a study of early T cells in non-severe SARS-CoV-2 infection. MiXCR, run by TCRdb on the 5' RACE reads, gives a single entry per CDR3 protein. The sample has around 31,000 distinct CDR3 sequences, 5.7% seen once. Sequencing used whole blood. The receptors shown here come from an adult who was a healthcare worker with PCR-confirmed SARS-CoV-2 infection or an uninfected control (not recorded which).

This clonotype was counted ten times or more. The genes are TRBV4-2 and TRBJ1-4; D is perhaps TRBD1 (6 bases). Germline-derived CDR1 and CDR2 are LGHNA and YNFKEQ. This CDR3 comprises 15 residues. Trimming removed 1 base from V and 5 bases from J, with 11 bases in between. The CDR3, as DNA: TGTGCCAGCAGCCAAGTCCCCAGGGGAAATGAAAAACTGTTTTTT. It yields the protein CASSQVPRGNEKLFF.

There are many counts of this clonotype. The rearrangement joins TRBV27 to TRBJ2-1, with TRBD2 identical over 12 bases. In germline, CDR1 is MNHEY, CDR2 SMNVEV (reference sequence). This CDR3 contains 15 residues. V shed 9 bases, J shed 7 bases, and the junction held 10 bases outside the gene matches. DNA of the CDR3: TGTGCCAGTTCGGCCCTAGCGGGAGGGGGTAATGAGCAGTTCTTC. It codes for CASSALAGGGNEQFF.

This clonotype counts as large. The chain combines TRBV7-9 with TRBJ2-3; D might be TRBD2 (5 bases). The V and J ends lost 4 bases and 5 bases respectively, with 19 bases between them. Germline V lookup: CDR1 SEHNR, CDR2 FQNEAQ (reference sequence). The CDR3 totals 16 residues. CDR3 sequence reads: CASSSWTVSREDTQYF. The CDR3 nucleotides read TGTGCCAGCAGCTCTTGGACTGTTTCAAGAGAAGATACGCAGTATTTT.

The chain recombines TRBV20-1 with TRBJ2-1; no clear D gene. Trimming removed 5 bases from V and 6 bases from J, with 14 bases in between. The CDR3 totals 13 residues. Per the germline V gene, CDR1 is DFQATT and CDR2 is SNEGSKA (reference sequence). CDR3 nucleotide sequence: TGCAGTGCTGCTCTAAACTCGGCCAATGAGCAGTTCTTC. It translates to CSAALNSANEQFF.

This clonotype appeared a few times. The chain couples TRBV19 to TRBJ2-1; TRBD2 matches 7 bases. Germline assignment: CDR1 LNHDA and CDR2 SQIVND (reference sequence). The V segment lost 0 bases and the J segment 2 bases; nucleotides outside the gene matches: 7. This CDR3 is 17 amino acids long. The DNA of the CDR3 is TGTGCCAGTAGTATAGATTTTGCTAGCGGAGCCTACAATGAGCAGTTCTTC. This sequence encodes CASSIDFASGAYNEQFF. Drawing the rest from reference TRBV19 and TRBJ2-1, the complete variable domain is DGGITQSPKYLFRKEGQNVTLSCEQNLNHDAMYWYRQDPGQGLRLIYYSQIVNDFQKGDIAEGYSVSREKKESFPLTVTSAQKNPTAFYLCASSIDFASGAYNEQFFGPGTRLTVL.

A few counts support this clonotype. The rearrangement links TRBV27 to TRBJ2-3; D not certain. There are 12 residues in the CDR3. V dropped 3 bases and J dropped 5 bases, with 6 bases sitting between them. The V gene's germline CDR1 is MNHEY and CDR2 SMNVEV (reference sequence). The CDR3 here is CASSFRGDTQYF. As DNA, the CDR3 is TGTGCCAGCAGTTTCCGCGGAGATACGCAGTATTTT.

There are a few counts of this clonotype. The CDR3 sequence: CASSGTSNEKLFF. As DNA, the CDR3 is TGTGCCAGCAGTGGGACGTCTAATGAAAAACTGTTTTTT. The genes are TRBV6-1 and TRBJ1-4; D not resolved. This CDR3 has 13 amino acids. Trimming took off 4 bases at V and 3 bases at J, with 6 bases between the two ends. Germline V gene sequence: CDR1 MNHNS, CDR2 SASEGT.

This clonotype was observed at least ten times. CDR3 in amino acids: CASSPGQFGYTF. The CDR3 nucleotides read TGTGCCAGCAGCCCGGGACAGTTTGGCTACACCTTC. The V call is TRBV13, the J call TRBJ1-2, with 7 bases aligning to TRBD1. CDR3 length equals 12 residues. In germline, CDR1 is PRHDT, CDR2 FYEKMQ (reference sequence). The V segment lost 5 bases and the J segment 7 bases; nucleotides outside the gene matches: 4.

This clonotype was found many times. The chain recombines TRBV5-8 with TRBJ2-3; TRBD2 agrees at 10 bases. CDR1 is SGHTS and CDR2 is YDEGEE in the germline V gene. CDR3 length equals 17 residues. V dropped 5 bases and J dropped 2; count of bases not matched to a gene: 11. The CDR3, as DNA: TGTGCCAGCAGTTTCCTCGGACTAGCGGAGACCACAGATACGCAGTATTTT. It encodes CASSFLGLAETTDTQYF.

This clonotype was counted a few times. The V gene is TRBV3-1, the J gene TRBJ2-2; no reliable D call. The length of the CDR3 is 15 residues. The V and J ends lost 1 base and 1 base respectively, with 7 bases between them. Germline lookup yields CDR1 LGHDT and CDR2 YNNKEL (reference sequence). The CDR3 spells CASSQVLVNTGELFF. CDR3 DNA sequence: TGTGCCAGCAGCCAAGTTCTCGTGAACACCGGGGAGCTGTTTTTT.

This clonotype has ten or more counts. The chain recombines TRBV27 with TRBJ1-5; D unresolved. V dropped 3 bases and J dropped 4 bases, with 7 bases sitting between them. Germline lookup yields CDR1 MNHEY and CDR2 SMNVEV (reference sequence). The CDR3 spans 13 residues. As DNA, the CDR3 is TGTGCCAGCAGTTTCGGTTATAATCAGCCCCAGCATTTT. This gives the protein CASSFGYNQPQHF.

This chain connects TRBV6-4 to TRBJ2-3, with D possibly being TRBD2 (5 bases). The CDR3 is 13 residues long. Germline-derived CDR1 and CDR2 are MRHNA and SNTAGT. The V and J ends lost 4 bases and 2 bases respectively, with 7 bases between them. Here the CDR3 DNA reads TGTGCCAGCAGTGCGGGATCCACAGATACGCAGTATTTT. It is translated as CASSAGSTDTQYF.

This clonotype was recorded many times. The V call is TRBV10-2, the J call TRBJ2-1; 8 bases align to TRBD2. After removal of 2 bases from V and 10 bases from J, the junction contained 16 bases not matched to a gene. The CDR3 spans 17 residues. Germline values: CDR1 WSHSY, CDR2 SAAADI. The CDR3 loop is CASSERGGSGMLVEQFF. For the CDR3, the DNA is TGCGCCAGCAGTGAGAGGGGGGGTAGCGGGATGCTAGTGGAGCAGTTCTTC.

Ten or more counts support this clonotype. The CDR3 sequence: CASSGRQGTGELFF. CDR3 DNA: TGTGCCAGCAGCGGTCGACAGGGCACCGGGGAGCTGTTTTTT. The chain links TRBV5-4 to TRBJ2-2, with 7 bases lining up with TRBD1. The trim removed 4 bases at V and 4 bases at J, leaving 4 bases unmatched. Germline assignment: CDR1 SGHNT and CDR2 YYREEE (reference sequence). The CDR3 consists of 14 residues.

This clonotype was seen more than once but under ten times. The chain has TRBV7-9 and TRBJ2-1; no reliable D call. Germline V gives CDR1 SEHNR, CDR2 FQNEAQ (reference sequence). Trimming shortened V by 5 bases and J by 7 bases, and 6 bases separated the two germline ends. There are 11 residues in the CDR3. For the CDR3, the DNA is TGTGCCAGCAGCCTCGATAATGAGCAGTTCTTC. Translated, it gives CASSLDNEQFF.

This clonotype was recorded at least ten times. CDR3 residues: CASSPGTSGISYEQYF. CDR3 DNA: TGCGCCAGCAGCCCTGGGACTAGCGGGATCTCCTACGAGCAGTACTTC. V and J are TRBV5-1 and TRBJ2-7, with TRBD2 matching over 13 bases. V lost 4 bases and J lost 0; bases outside the gene matches: 4. The CDR3 loop spans 16 amino acids. Germline values: CDR1 SGHRS, CDR2 YFSETQ.

This clonotype was recorded at least ten times. This chain connects TRBV19 to TRBJ2-1, with D perhaps TRBD2 (6 bases). Germline V gives CDR1 LNHDA, CDR2 SQIVND (reference sequence). V was shortened by 6 bases and J by 4 bases, with 16 bases between the two germline ends. The CDR3 consists of 15 residues. The CDR3 region is CASSPPSASYNEQFF. The CDR3 region has the DNA TGTGCCAGTAGCCCCCCTAGCGCCAGTTACAATGAGCAGTTCTTC.

To note about this clonotype: A much larger clone differs from this one at a single base, so this may be a read error. V is TRBV4-1 and J is TRBJ1-4; TRBD1 matches 12 bases. The CDR3 totals 16 residues. V dropped 3 bases and J dropped 8; count of bases not matched to a gene: 7. From germline, CDR1 is MGHRA and CDR2 YSYEKL. CDR3 DNA sequence: TGCGCCAGCAGCCATGAAGGGACAGGGGGCAAAGAAAAACTGTTTTTT. Its translation is CASSHEGTGGKEKLFF.

The V and J genes are TRBV7-8 and TRBJ2-7, with 12 positions matching TRBD2. CDR1 is SGHVS, CDR2 FQNEAQ, per germline. V was pared by 5 bases and J by 5 bases, with 7 bases of the junction left unmatched. This CDR3 contains 15 residues. CDR3 DNA: TGTGCCAGCAGCCCGCTAGCGGGAGGGCCCGACGAGCAGTACTTC. Amino acid sequence: CASSPLAGGPDEQYF.

This chain links TRBV2 with TRBJ1-1; unclear D gene. Germline V gene sequence: CDR1 SNHLY, CDR2 FYNNEI. The CDR3 runs 12 residues. Trimming stripped 5 bases from V and 0 bases from J, with 4 bases between. The CDR3 here is CASSPMNTEAFF. Written as DNA, the CDR3 is TGTGCCAGCAGTCCTATGAACACTGAAGCTTTCTTT.

In its sample, this clonotype was seen a few times. The gene calls are TRBV20-1 and TRBJ2-5, with 11 bases aligning to TRBD2. Germline-derived CDR1 and CDR2 are DFQATT and SNEGSKA (reference sequence). The length of the CDR3 is 14 residues. Trimming took 8 bases from V and 3 from J; bases not matched to a gene: 8. The DNA of the CDR3 is TGCAGTCCCCTAAAGACTAGCGGGAAAGAGACCCAGTACTTC. Encoded protein: CSPLKTSGKETQYF.